These 28 T cell receptor beta chains share one sample of origin, sequenced in a study of spatial heterogeneity in lung cancer. A single record per CDR3 protein comes from TCRdb applying MiXCR to the 5' RACE reads. The profile shows about 120,000 distinct CDR3 sequences, 12% of them singletons. Time point specified: blood at routine non-recurrence follow-up after resection. Tumor, nontumor lung or frozen PBMC supplied whole RNA that was sequenced unsorted. The sample was PBMCs, taken at follow-up. The receptors stem from a male donor with early-stage non-small cell lung cancer.

This clonotype was seen repeatedly, ten times or more. The genes are TRBV7-6 and TRBJ1-2; TRBD1 is a possible D gene (6 bases). Per the germline V gene, CDR1 is SGHVS and CDR2 is FNYEAQ. This CDR3 is built from 15 residues. The ends were cut back, 4 bases at V and 4 bases at J, with 16 bases in the middle. The CDR3 DNA sequence: TGTGCCAGCAGCTCCTACAGGGCCGTTGTCTATGGCTACACCTTC. Amino acid sequence: CASSSYRAVVYGYTF.

The chain combines TRBV28 with TRBJ2-3; 9 nucleotides line up with TRBD2. Losses at the gene ends were 6 bases for V and 7 bases for J; bases not matched to a gene: 14. Germline V gene data show CDR1 as MDHEN and CDR2 as SYDVKM. The length of the CDR3 is 16 residues. The DNA of the CDR3 is TGTGCCAGCAGGCCTCCCTGGAGTAGCGGGGGTTATACGCAGTATTTT. It codes for CASRPPWSSGGYTQYF. The full variable domain, with the rest looked up from reference TRBV28 and TRBJ2-3, is DVKVTQSSRYLVKRTGEKVFLECVQDMDHENMFWYRQDPGLGLRLIYFSYDVKMKEKGDIPEGYSVSREKKERFSLILESASTNQTSMYLCASRPPWSSGGYTQYFGPGTRLTVL.

This clonotype was picked up many times. The V call is TRBV9, the J call TRBJ2-1; no definite D call. Trimming took 3 bases from V and 5 from J, leaving 9 bases between them. CDR3 length: 13 amino acids. CDR1 is SGDLS and CDR2 is YYNGEE in the germline V gene. The chain's CDR3 is CASSGLRHNEQFF. The CDR3 bases are TGTGCCAGCAGCGGGTTGCGGCACAATGAGCAGTTCTTC.

The chain has TRBV14 and TRBJ1-2, with D tentatively TRBD1 (6 bases). Trimming removed 2 bases from V and 3 bases from J, with 16 bases in between. The CDR3 totals 16 residues. CDR1 SGHDN and CDR2 FVKESK come from the germline V gene. The CDR3, as DNA: TGTGCCAGCAGCCAACGAGACAGGAGCCATTACTATGGCTACACCTTC. Translation gives CASSQRDRSHYYGYTF.

The CDR3 DNA reads TGCGCCAGCAGCGTTCGGGCCAACAATGAGCAGTTCTTC. The encoded protein is CASSVRANNEQFF. The chain carries TRBV5-1 and TRBJ2-1; D remains ambiguous. With 4 bases removed from V and 5 bases from J, the gap between germline ends came to 10 bases. The CDR3 contains 13 residues. Germline lookup yields CDR1 SGHRS and CDR2 YFSETQ.

The sample holds a few counts of this clonotype. The rearrangement uses TRBV6-6 and TRBJ1-1, with D maybe TRBD1 (6 bases). Germline V gene sequence: CDR1 MNHNY, CDR2 SVGAGI (reference sequence). CDR3 length equals 13 residues. V dropped 4 bases and J dropped 7 bases, with 13 bases sitting between them. CDR3 DNA: TGTGCCAGCAGTTTAATAGGGGGTGGTGAAGCTTTCTTT. Its translation: CASSLIGGGEAFF.

At least ten counts were recorded for this clonotype. This chain links TRBV7-8 with TRBJ1-2, with no clear D. The CDR3 runs 13 residues. Deletions cut 4 bases from V and 2 bases from J, with 8 bases between. Per germline, CDR1 SGHVS and CDR2 FQNEAQ. The CDR3 here is CASSYAGNYGYTF. The CDR3 DNA reads as TGTGCCAGCAGCTATGCGGGAAACTATGGCTACACCTTC.

In this sample, this clonotype turned up many times. The chain combines TRBV10-1 with TRBJ2-2; D is unclear. The germline gives CDR1 WNHNN, CDR2 SYGVQD (reference sequence). Trimming removed 2 bases at V and 7 bases at J, with 5 bases between. This CDR3 contains 12 residues. Written as DNA, the CDR3 is TGCGCCAGCAGTGAGGGTGGCGGGGAGCTGTTTTTT. It translates to CASSEGGGELFF.

The chain has TRBV3-1 and TRBJ1-6; D uncertain. CDR1 and CDR2 from the germline V gene are LGHDT and YNNKEL (reference sequence). V lost 2 bases, J lost 10 bases, and 9 bases lay in between. The CDR3 consists of 13 residues. CDR3 sequence reads: CASSQQRQSPLHF. The CDR3 DNA reads as TGTGCCAGCAGCCAACAGCGTCAATCACCCCTCCACTTT.

The rearrangement uses TRBV5-4 and TRBJ2-1; D is possibly TRBD1 or TRBD2 (5 bases each). Germline V CDR1 and CDR2: SGHNT, YYREEE (reference sequence). This CDR3 spans 15 amino acids. V was trimmed by 5 bases and J by 0 bases, leaving 12 bases between them. The CDR3 is CASSWDGSSYNEQFF. The CDR3 DNA follows: TGTGCCAGCAGTTGGGACGGCAGCTCCTACAATGAGCAGTTCTTC.

This rearrangement joins TRBV18 to TRBJ2-7, with unresolved D. With 3 bases removed from V and 0 bases from J, the gap between germline ends came to 9 bases. Germline-derived CDR1 and CDR2 are KGHSH and LQKENI. This CDR3 spans 14 amino acids. The CDR3 here is CASSPRGSSYEQYF. In nucleotides, the CDR3 is TGTGCCAGCTCACCCCGAGGAAGCTCCTACGAGCAGTACTTC.

The table lists this clonotype with many counts. The chain links TRBV9 to TRBJ2-3; maybe TRBD1 (6 bases). V shed 4 bases and J shed 5 bases, with 17 bases lying between them. Germline V gives CDR1 SGDLS, CDR2 YYNGEE. The CDR3 covers 15 residues. In DNA, the CDR3 is TGTGCCAGCAGCCCCCTGGGGGCAGGGGTAGATACGCAGTATTTT. Translation gives CASSPLGAGVDTQYF.

There are many counts of this clonotype. The V call is TRBV6-5, the J call TRBJ2-3; D gene unclear. The CDR3 has 15 amino acids. The germline V gene has CDR1 MNHEY and CDR2 SVGAGI. V lost 0 bases and J lost 2, with 9 bases in between. The CDR3 sequence is CASSYSIRLTDTQYF. The CDR3 DNA is TGTGCCAGCAGTTACTCGATCAGACTCACAGATACGCAGTATTTT.

This chain joins TRBV11-2 and TRBJ2-1, with a weak D call TRBD1 (6 bases). This CDR3 has 12 amino acids. CDR1 and CDR2 from the germline V gene are SGHAT and FQNNGV. Deletions cut 5 bases from V and 7 bases from J, with 9 bases between. This CDR3 reads CASSSRGNEQFF. CDR3 DNA: TGTGCCAGCAGCAGCAGGGGTAATGAGCAGTTCTTC.

The sample holds a few counts of this clonotype. This chain connects TRBV6-5 to TRBJ1-6, with TRBD1 matching over 10 bases. Looked up from germline, CDR1 is MNHEY and CDR2 is SVGAGI. V lost 8 bases, J lost 10 bases, and 14 bases stayed unmatched. The CDR3 is 16 amino acids. The CDR3 coding sequence is TGTGCCAGCCGGGAACCAACCGGGACAGGGGTATCACCCCTCCACTTT. This sequence encodes CASREPTGTGVSPLHF.

V is TRBV10-3 and J is TRBJ2-1, with 12 nucleotides matching TRBD2. CDR3 length: 14 residues. Germline loops: CDR1 ENHRY, CDR2 SYGVKD. J gave up 7 bases and V 4 bases, and 2 bases lay outside the gene matches. Written as DNA, the CDR3 is TGTGCCATCAGTGGACTAGCGGGGGCTAATGAGCAGTTCTTC. This gives the protein CAISGLAGANEQFF.

This clonotype was picked up a small number of times. V gene TRBV10-1 combines with J gene TRBJ2-5, with 8 bases that match TRBD1. In germline, CDR1 is WNHNN, CDR2 SYGVQD (reference sequence). V lost 3 bases and J lost 5; bases outside the gene matches: 5. The CDR3 runs to 14 residues. CDR3 coding DNA: TGCGCCAGCAGTGACAGGGGGCATGGGGAGACCCAGTACTTC. Its translation: CASSDRGHGETQYF.

This clonotype was counted a few times. The chain uses TRBV4-3 and TRBJ2-7; D unresolved. From germline, CDR1 is LGHNA and CDR2 YSLEER. V was clipped by 0 bases and J by 0 bases, with 12 bases between them. The CDR3 spans 16 residues. The CDR3 region has the DNA TGCGCCAGCAGCCAAGATCTCAGCAGGAGCTCCTACGAGCAGTACTTC. This gives the protein CASSQDLSRSSYEQYF.

The chain combines TRBV19 with TRBJ1-1; D may be TRBD1 (6 bases). The length of the CDR3 is 14 residues. The germline V gene has CDR1 LNHDA and CDR2 SQIVND (reference sequence). Trimming took off 4 bases at V and 1 base at J, with 10 bases between the two ends. CDR3 sequence (DNA): TGTGCCAGTAGTACCCAGACAGGGAACACTGAAGCTTTCTTT. Its translation: CASSTQTGNTEAFF.

This chain connects TRBV20-1 to TRBJ1-4; 7 nucleotides match TRBD1. The CDR3 runs 14 residues. In germline, CDR1 is DFQATT, CDR2 SNEGSKA (reference sequence). V shed 4 bases, J shed 8 bases, and the junction held 10 bases outside the gene matches. Here the CDR3 DNA reads TGCAGTGCTACTGACAGGGCGGCGGTGGAAAAACTGTTTTTT. Amino acids: CSATDRAAVEKLFF.

This clonotype has a count of ten or more. This chain joins TRBV28 and TRBJ1-5; tentatively, D is TRBD1 (5 bases). Trimming took off 7 bases at V and 0 bases at J, with 7 bases between the two ends. The CDR3 consists of 13 residues. Germline CDR1 reads MDHEN; CDR2 reads SYDVKM. The CDR3 DNA follows: TGTGCCAGCAACAGGTATAGCAATCAGCCCCAGCATTTT. Encoded protein: CASNRYSNQPQHF.

V is TRBV5-6 and J is TRBJ1-6, with TRBD1 matching over 8 bases. Per germline, CDR1 SGHDT and CDR2 YYEEEE. J was trimmed by 9 bases and V by 4 bases; bases with no gene match: 9. CDR3 size: 15 residues. CDR3 DNA sequence: TGTGCCAGCAGCCCGGGTGGACAGGGTATTTCACCCCTCCACTTT. This gives the protein CASSPGGQGISPLHF.

This clonotype appeared a few times. CDR3 amino acids: CSARDGLGRESSPLHF. CDR3 sequence (DNA): TGCAGTGCTAGAGATGGGCTGGGCAGGGAAAGTTCACCCCTCCACTTT. The genes are TRBV20-1 and TRBJ1-6; TRBD1 might be the D (5 bases). This CDR3 spans 16 amino acids. Trimming removed 0 bases at V and 9 bases at J, with 18 bases between. Germline lookup yields CDR1 DFQATT and CDR2 SNEGSKA (reference sequence).

This clonotype turned up a few times. The chain is built from TRBV7-2 and TRBJ1-5, with D unclear. This CDR3 comprises 14 residues. V was pared by 1 base and J by 3 bases, with 7 bases between. CDR1 and CDR2 from the germline V gene are SGHTA and FQGNSA. The CDR3 reads CASSLVGINQPQHF. The CDR3 DNA reads as TGTGCCAGCAGCTTAGTCGGTATCAATCAGCCCCAGCATTTT.

The rearrangement uses TRBV5-5 and TRBJ2-7, with D perhaps matching TRBD1 (5 bases). The CDR3 is 17 residues long. V lost 8 bases and J 2 bases, leaving 26 bases between the germline ends. Germline loops: CDR1 SGHKS, CDR2 YYEKEE (reference sequence). The CDR3: CARTDSEPKHFPYEQYF. The CDR3, as DNA: TGTGCCAGAACAGACAGCGAGCCCAAACACTTCCCCTACGAGCAGTACTTC.

This clonotype was detected ten times or more. The V gene is TRBV10-2, the J gene TRBJ1-5; a possible D gene is TRBD1 (6 bases). There are 14 residues in the CDR3. Trimming pared 8 bases from V and 4 bases from J, leaving 15 bases between. Looked up from germline, CDR1 is WSHSY and CDR2 is SAAADI. The CDR3 DNA follows: TGCGCCAGCCATATGGGGGGGACAAATCAGCCCCAGCATTTT. It is translated as CASHMGGTNQPQHF.

This clonotype was counted only a few times. CDR3 in amino acids: CASSLTKGEQYF. CDR3 coding DNA: TGCGCCAGCAGCTTGACTAAGGGCGAGCAGTACTTC. The chain links TRBV5-1 to TRBJ2-7; D not resolved. V lost 1 base and J 6 bases, leaving 8 bases between the germline ends. Germline CDR1 reads SGHRS; CDR2 reads YFSETQ. This CDR3 is 12 amino acids long.

The chain carries TRBV28 and TRBJ1-4, with 7 bases identical to TRBD1. CDR1 and CDR2 from the germline V gene are MDHEN and SYDVKM. V gave up 9 bases and J gave up 2 bases; unmatched junction bases: 15. This CDR3 has 17 residues. As DNA, the CDR3 is TGTGCCAGTATTCGGACAGGAGCGGGCAGCACTAATGAAAAACTGTTTTTT. Its translation is CASIRTGAGSTNEKLFF.